This T cell receptor beta chain was identified in a study of blood T cell repertoires in COVID-19. On the study more broadly: Some COVID-19 samples were acute and others convalescent; all came from the United States, Italy and Spain. T cells, B-cell-depleted T cells, or PBMCs supplied cDNA or gDNA.

Per the study methods: Reference gene primer amplification in the assay estimated nucleated cell counts. Clones were sequenced by immunoSEQ multiplex PCR, and TCRdb holds only the in-frame ones, with some missing. From that table come the V and J calls and clone size; the DNA was used to work out D and trimming. Seen here are tens of thousands of clones, more than 75% observed once, and the top ten hold approximately 6.9%. Germline V gives CDR1 MNHEY, CDR2 SVGEGT. V gave up 4 bases and J gave up 5 bases, with 18 bases separating them. The CDR3 totals 16 residues. V is TRBV6-2 or TRBV6-3 and J is TRBJ1-5; D may be TRBD1 (6 bases). The sequenced material came from peripheral blood. This receptor was taken from a man in his fifties or sixties with active or convalescent COVID-19. In nucleotides, the CDR3 is TGTGCCAGCAGTTCCTCAAGACAGGTGGATCATCAGCCCCAGCATTTT. This codes for CASSSSRQVDHQPQHF.